Each of the 21 T cell receptor beta chains below was sequenced from the same sample in a study of identical twins. TCRdb reanalysed the 5' RACE reads using MiXCR and keeps one entry per CDR3 protein. In the table there are some 240,000 distinct CDR3 sequences, about 10% of which are singletons. The specimen sequenced was memory T cells sorted from blood. These receptors were collected from a man aged 45 to 65 in good health.

This clonotype was seen more than once but under ten times. The CDR3 sequence is CASSLEQGRKQFF. DNA of the CDR3: TGCGCCAGCAGCTTGGAACAGGGTAGGAAGCAGTTCTTC. The chain is built from TRBV5-1 and TRBJ2-1; D is perhaps TRBD1 (6 bases). There are 13 residues in the CDR3. Trimming removed 0 bases at V and 11 bases at J, with 12 bases between. Per the germline V gene, CDR1 is SGHRS and CDR2 is YFSETQ.

This clonotype was picked up a small number of times. CDR3 sequence (DNA): TGCGCCAGCAGCTCGGGACAGCTCTACGAGCAGTACTTC. This gives the protein CASSSGQLYEQYF. This sequence joins TRBV5-1 and TRBJ2-7, with TRBD1 matching 7 bases. This CDR3 region has 13 residues. Germline assignment: CDR1 SGHRS and CDR2 YFSETQ. V lost 3 bases and J lost 3; bases outside the gene matches: 3.

This clonotype was counted many times. The J gene is TRBJ1-6, the V gene TRBV20-1; D not certain. Per the germline V gene, CDR1 is DFQATT and CDR2 is SNEGSKA (reference sequence). The CDR3 is 15 residues long. V was shortened by 3 bases and J by 2 bases, with 11 bases between the two germline ends. As DNA, the CDR3 is TGCAGTGCTAGTATGTCGGGAACCTATAATTCACCCCTCCACTTT. Translated, it gives CSASMSGTYNSPLHF.

The V call is TRBV25-1, the J call TRBJ2-3, with D possibly matching TRBD1 (6 bases). Trimming took 6 bases from V and 6 from J, leaving 10 bases between them. Germline V lookup: CDR1 MGHDK, CDR2 SYGVNS. The CDR3 is 12 amino acids. The DNA for the CDR3 is TGTGCCAGCAGCGAGGGGGACGATACGCAGTATTTT. It codes for CASSEGDDTQYF.

At least ten counts were recorded for this clonotype. The chain recombines TRBV6-2 or TRBV6-3 with TRBJ1-5; the D gene is possibly TRBD1 (5 bases). The CDR3 spans 13 residues. V gave up 6 bases and J gave up 4 bases, with 10 bases separating them. CDR1 is MNHEY and CDR2 is SVGEGT in the germline V gene. CDR3 nucleotide sequence: TGTGCCAGCAGCTTTGGGACGAATCAGCCCCAGCATTTT. Translating gives CASSFGTNQPQHF.

This clonotype was counted ten times or more. The rearrangement uses TRBV20-1 and TRBJ2-5, with 8 bases identical to TRBD2. Germline CDR1 and CDR2: DFQATT and SNEGSKA (reference sequence). The CDR3 is 14 amino acids. V dropped 0 bases and J dropped 5; count of bases not matched to a gene: 5. In nucleotides, the CDR3 is TGCAGTGCTAGAGATACGGGGGGGCGCGAGACCCAGTACTTC. Translation gives CSARDTGGRETQYF.

The genes are TRBV4-3 and TRBJ2-6; D remains ambiguous. This CDR3 is 15 amino acids long. Germline values: CDR1 LGHNA, CDR2 YSLEER. Between the trimmed V and J ends, which lost 1 base and 0 bases, there was a span of 4 bases. The CDR3 protein is CASSQVLSGANVLTF. The CDR3 region has the DNA TGCGCCAGCAGCCAAGTCCTCTCTGGGGCCAACGTCCTGACTTTC.

DNA for the CDR3: TGTGCCAGCTCACCTAACACCCGCTACGAGCAGTACTTC. Translation: CASSPNTRYEQYF. This chain joins TRBV18 and TRBJ2-7; no definite D call. The ends were cut back, 3 bases at V and 3 bases at J, with 9 bases in the middle. This CDR3 contains 13 residues. CDR1 is KGHSH, CDR2 LQKENI, per germline.

The CDR3 nucleotides read TGTGCCAGCAGCTTAGGGGGCAGGAGATTGTACAAGTTCAATGAGCAGTTCTTC. It yields the protein CASSLGGRRLYKFNEQFF. The chain is built from TRBV7-8 and TRBJ2-1; D perhaps matches TRBD1 (5 bases). V shed 1 base and J shed 6 bases, with 22 bases lying between them. This CDR3 is built from 18 residues. Germline V gene lookup returns CDR1 SGHVS and CDR2 FQNEAQ.

The chain combines TRBV2 with TRBJ2-2, with D possibly matching TRBD1 (5 bases). Between the trimmed V and J ends, which lost 3 bases and 3 bases, there was a span of 11 bases. The CDR3 extends over 15 amino acids. Germline assignment: CDR1 SNHLY and CDR2 FYNNEI. In DNA, the CDR3 is TGTGCCAGCAGTGATGGGCCAGGGTACACCGGGGAGCTGTTTTTT. This translates into CASSDGPGYTGELFF. Full variable domain (remainder filled in from reference TRBV2 and TRBJ2-2): EPEVTQTPSHQVTQMGQEVILRCVPISNHLYFYWYRQILGQKVEFLVSFYNNEISEKSEIFDDQFSVERPDGSNFTLKIRSTKLEDSAMYFCASSDGPGYTGELFFGEGSRLTVL.

This clonotype was detected ten times or more. The rearrangement joins TRBV15 to TRBJ1-6; D unresolved. Trimming pared 0 bases from V and 6 bases from J, leaving 9 bases between. This CDR3 is built from 15 residues. CDR1 and CDR2 from the germline V gene are LNHNV and YYDKDF (reference sequence). Here the CDR3 DNA reads TGTGCCACCAGCAGAGATAGGCAGCCTAATTCACCCCTCCACTTT. Protein product: CATSRDRQPNSPLHF.

This clonotype has at least ten counts. The chain couples TRBV6-1 to TRBJ1-1, with D unresolved. V lost 7 bases to trimming and J lost 5 bases, with 17 bases between them. Germline CDR1 and CDR2: MNHNS and SASEGT. CDR3 length: 14 amino acids. Written as DNA, the CDR3 is TGTGCCAGCAAAAAGCCGGGCCCGGTTACTGAAGCTTTCTTT. Protein sequence: CASKKPGPVTEAFF.

This clonotype has ten or more counts. The chain couples TRBV6-5 to TRBJ2-5, with 9 bases identical to TRBD2. The germline V gene has CDR1 MNHEY and CDR2 SVGAGI. This CDR3 is built from 15 residues. V was clipped by 4 bases and J by 5 bases; unmatched bases: 8. The CDR3 nucleotides are TGTGCCAGCAGTTTAGTAGCGGGAGTGGAGGAGACCCAGTACTTC. Translating gives CASSLVAGVEETQYF.

The table lists this clonotype with a few counts. This chain links TRBV24-1 with TRBJ2-7; no clear D. V lost 4 bases and J 0 bases, leaving 3 bases between the germline ends. Germline assignment: CDR1 KGHDR and CDR2 SFDVKD. This CDR3 comprises 12 residues. CDR3: CATSDNSYEQYF. CDR3 nucleotide sequence: TGTGCCACCAGTGACAACTCCTACGAGCAGTACTTC.

This clonotype was counted ten times or more. The J gene is TRBJ2-2, the V gene TRBV4-3, with D uncertain. Germline V gene lookup returns CDR1 LGHNA and CDR2 YSLEER. The CDR3 sequence is 19 residues long. V dropped 0 bases and J dropped 6 bases, with 23 bases sitting between them. CDR3 residues: CASSQETRIQTLRSGELFF. CDR3 DNA sequence: TGCGCCAGCAGCCAAGAAACCCGGATACAAACCCTTAGGTCCGGGGAGCTGTTTTTT.

The chain is built from TRBV6-2 or TRBV6-3 and TRBJ2-7; perhaps TRBD1 as D (6 bases). There are 14 residues in the CDR3. Germline V gene lookup returns CDR1 MNHEY and CDR2 SVGEGT. The V end lost 4 bases, the J end lost 2 bases, and 12 bases lay between the germline ends. The CDR3: CASSSHGQTYEQYF. In DNA, the CDR3 is TGTGCCAGCAGTTCACATGGACAGACCTACGAGCAGTACTTC.

This clonotype was counted many times. The chain employs TRBV20-1 and TRBJ2-5; TRBD2 matches at 8 bases. CDR1 and CDR2 from the germline V gene are DFQATT and SNEGSKA (reference sequence). CDR3 size: 17 residues. V was clipped by 0 bases and J by 5 bases; unmatched bases: 14. CDR3 nucleotide sequence: TGCAGTGCTAGAGAGCACCACTGGCGGGGGGCAGGGGAGACCCAGTACTTC. Protein: CSAREHHWRGAGETQYF.

This clonotype has at least ten counts. The chain combines TRBV3-1 with TRBJ1-1; 9 bases are shared with TRBD1. The germline gives CDR1 LGHDT, CDR2 YNNKEL (reference sequence). V gave up 4 bases and J gave up 1 base; unmatched junction bases: 4. The CDR3 contains 15 residues. The CDR3 DNA follows: TGTGCCAGCAGCCCTAGGGGACAGGGGAACACTGAAGCTTTCTTT. It specifies CASSPRGQGNTEAFF.

This clonotype showed up many times. This sequence joins TRBV9 and TRBJ2-2, with 9 positions matching TRBD2. The junction had 8 bases not matched to a gene; V was cut back by 4 bases and J by 4 bases. Germline loops: CDR1 SGDLS, CDR2 YYNGEE. This CDR3 is 16 amino acids long. This CDR3 reads CASSPTGGRATGELFF. CDR3 nucleotide sequence: TGTGCCAGCAGCCCAACTGGCGGGAGGGCCACCGGGGAGCTGTTTTTT.

The rearrangement joins TRBV4-1 to TRBJ2-5, with TRBD2 matching over 8 bases. J gave up 5 bases and V 6 bases, and 14 bases lay outside the gene matches. The CDR3 is 16 residues long. Germline V gene lookup returns CDR1 MGHRA and CDR2 YSYEKL. This CDR3 reads CASRQGRGGRLETQYF. The CDR3 coding sequence is TGCGCCAGCAGGCAGGGACGTGGCGGGAGGTTGGAGACCCAGTACTTC.

The table lists this clonotype with many counts. V gene TRBV5-6 combines with J gene TRBJ2-1, with 7 bases aligning to TRBD1. Germline values: CDR1 SGHDT, CDR2 YYEEEE. J gave up 6 bases and V 5 bases, and 5 bases lay outside the gene matches. The CDR3 runs 13 residues. As DNA, the CDR3 is TGTGCCAGCAGACCCGGGACAGTCAATGAGCAGTTCTTC. This translates into CASRPGTVNEQFF.